Given below is one T cell receptor beta chain in context. This entry comes from a study of control samples from healthy donors and cancer patients. Only in-frame clones appear in the TCRdb table, and some are missing; sequencing was by immunoSEQ multiplex PCR. The sample shows approximately 150,000 clones, roughly 89% of them seen only once. V lost 7 bases to trimming and J lost 5 bases, with 17 bases between them. Germline V CDR1 and CDR2: SNHLY, FYNNEI. CDR3 size: 15 residues. The rearrangement links TRBV2 to TRBJ1-4; D is perhaps TRBD1 (6 bases). This receptor was identified in a man aged 45-60 years with head and neck cancer. Sequencing was done on a sample of PBMCs. The CDR3 is CASTMSGTQNEKLFF. CDR3 DNA sequence: TGTGCCAGCACTATGTCCGGGACACAAAATGAAAAACTGTTTTTT.